The T cell receptor (beta chain) under discussion was sequenced for a study of OX40 agonist ivuxolimab in advanced cancers. Study details: Those treated in dose escalation had hepatocellular carcinoma, melanoma, renal cell cancer or head and neck cancer.

Sequencing was performed with immunoSEQ multiplex PCR; in TCRdb, only in-frame clones are kept and a portion is missing. The sample has roughly 79,000 clones; roughly four fifths are singletons. Material: CD4+ or CD8+ T cells sorted from blood, obtained in a trial of the OX40 agonist ivuxolimab. The TCR originated in an adult with an advanced solid tumor such as melanoma, head and neck, liver or kidney cancer.

CDR3 in amino acids: CASSGTGRETQYF. CDR3 sequence (DNA): TGTGCCAGCAGCGGGACAGGGCGGGAGACCCAGTACTTC. The chain has TRBV9 and TRBJ2-5; 8 bases are a match to TRBD1. V was clipped by 3 bases and J by 5 bases; unmatched bases: 3. The CDR3 is 13 residues long. The germline V gene has CDR1 SGDLS and CDR2 YYNGEE.